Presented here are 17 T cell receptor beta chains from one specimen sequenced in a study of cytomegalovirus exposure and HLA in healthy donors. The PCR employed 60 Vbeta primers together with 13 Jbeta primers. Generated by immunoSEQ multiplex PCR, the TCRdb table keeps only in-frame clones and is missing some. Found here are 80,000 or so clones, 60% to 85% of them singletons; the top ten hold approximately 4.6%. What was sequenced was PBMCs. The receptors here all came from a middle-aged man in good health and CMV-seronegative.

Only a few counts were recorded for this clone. The CDR3 here is CASSRASGTGDKNIQYF. The CDR3 region has the DNA TGCGCCAGCAGCCGAGCCTCCGGGACAGGGGATAAAAACATTCAGTACTTC. This rearrangement joins TRBV4-3 to TRBJ2-4; 10 bases map to TRBD1. Germline assignment: CDR1 LGHNA and CDR2 YSLEER. With V trimmed by 4 bases and J by 4 bases, 10 bases remained unmatched. The CDR3 is 17 amino acids.

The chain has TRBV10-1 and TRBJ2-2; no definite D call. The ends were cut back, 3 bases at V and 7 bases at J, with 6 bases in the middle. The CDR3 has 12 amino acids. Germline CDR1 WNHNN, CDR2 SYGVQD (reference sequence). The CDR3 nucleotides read TGCGCCAGCAGTGATCCGTACGGGGAGCTGTTTTTT. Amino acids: CASSDPYGELFF.

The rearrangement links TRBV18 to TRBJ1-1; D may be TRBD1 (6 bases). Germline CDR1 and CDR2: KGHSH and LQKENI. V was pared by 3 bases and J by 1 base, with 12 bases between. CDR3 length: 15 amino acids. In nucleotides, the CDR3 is TGTGCCAGCTCACCCAAACAGGGTCAGAACACTGAAGCTTTCTTT. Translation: CASSPKQGQNTEAFF.

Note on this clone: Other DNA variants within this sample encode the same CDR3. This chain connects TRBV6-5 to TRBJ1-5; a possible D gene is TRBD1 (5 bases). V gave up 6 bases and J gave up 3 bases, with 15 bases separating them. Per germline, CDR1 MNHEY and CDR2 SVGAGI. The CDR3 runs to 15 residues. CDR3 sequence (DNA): TGTGCCAGCAGGAAGGCAGGGCCAAACAATCAGCCCCAGCATTTT. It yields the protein CASRKAGPNNQPQHF.

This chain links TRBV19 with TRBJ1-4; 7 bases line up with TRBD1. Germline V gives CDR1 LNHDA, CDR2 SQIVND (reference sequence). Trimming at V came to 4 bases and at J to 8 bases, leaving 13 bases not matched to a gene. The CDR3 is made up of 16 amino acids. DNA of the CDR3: TGTGCCAGTAGTACACGTCCGGGACAGTATAACGAAAAACTGTTTTTT. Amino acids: CASSTRPGQYNEKLFF. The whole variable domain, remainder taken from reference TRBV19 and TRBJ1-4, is DGGITQSPKYLFRKEGQNVTLSCEQNLNHDAMYWYRQDPGQGLRLIYYSQIVNDFQKGDIAEGYSVSREKKESFPLTVTSAQKNPTAFYLCASSTRPGQYNEKLFFGSGTQLSVL.

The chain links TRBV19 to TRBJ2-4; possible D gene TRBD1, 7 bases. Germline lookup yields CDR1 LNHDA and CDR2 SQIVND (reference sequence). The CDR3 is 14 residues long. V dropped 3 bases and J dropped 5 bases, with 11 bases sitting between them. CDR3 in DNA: TGTGCCAGTAGTATGGGGGGACAGCAAAACATTCAGTACTTC. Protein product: CASSMGGQQNIQYF.

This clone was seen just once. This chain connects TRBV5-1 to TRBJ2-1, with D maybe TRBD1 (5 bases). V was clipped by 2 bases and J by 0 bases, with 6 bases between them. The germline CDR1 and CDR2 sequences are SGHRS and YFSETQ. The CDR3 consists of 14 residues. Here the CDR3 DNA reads TGCGCCAGCAGCTTTCAGGGCTCCTACAATGAGCAGTTCTTC. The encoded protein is CASSFQGSYNEQFF.

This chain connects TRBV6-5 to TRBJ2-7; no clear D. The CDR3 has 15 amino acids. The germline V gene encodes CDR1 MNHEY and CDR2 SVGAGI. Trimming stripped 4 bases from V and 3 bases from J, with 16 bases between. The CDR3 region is CASSSSPGLFYEQYF. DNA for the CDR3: TGTGCCAGCAGTTCCTCGCCAGGTTTATTCTACGAGCAGTACTTC.

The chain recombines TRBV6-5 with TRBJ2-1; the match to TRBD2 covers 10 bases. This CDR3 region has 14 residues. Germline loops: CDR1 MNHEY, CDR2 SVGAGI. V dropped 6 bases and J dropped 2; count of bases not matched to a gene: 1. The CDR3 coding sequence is TGTGCCAGCAGAGCGGGAGGGGCCTACAATGAGCAGTTCTTC. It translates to CASRAGGAYNEQFF.

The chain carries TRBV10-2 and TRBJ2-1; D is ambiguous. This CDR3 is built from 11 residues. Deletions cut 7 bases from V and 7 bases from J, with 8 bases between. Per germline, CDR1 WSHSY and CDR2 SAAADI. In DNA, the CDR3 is TGCGCCAGCAACGACTTGAATGAGCAGTTCTTC. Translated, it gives CASNDLNEQFF.

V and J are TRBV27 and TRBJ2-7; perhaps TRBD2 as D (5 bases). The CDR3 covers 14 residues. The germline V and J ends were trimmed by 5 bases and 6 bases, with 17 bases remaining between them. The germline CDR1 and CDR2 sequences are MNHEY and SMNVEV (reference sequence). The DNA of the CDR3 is TGTGCCAGCAGTAGAGATAGCGTACTCATCGAGCAGTACTTC. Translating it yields CASSRDSVLIEQYF.

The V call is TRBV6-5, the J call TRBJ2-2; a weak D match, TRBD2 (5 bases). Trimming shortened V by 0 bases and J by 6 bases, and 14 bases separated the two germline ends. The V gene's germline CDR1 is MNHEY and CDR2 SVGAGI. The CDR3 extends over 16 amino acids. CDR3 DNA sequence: TGTGCCAGCAGTTACTCGTTTCAGGCTAGCTCCGGGGAGCTGTTTTTT. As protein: CASSYSFQASSGELFF.

Here the CDR3 reads CAWSAGTVAYEQYF. The CDR3 DNA reads TGTGCCTGGAGTGCCGGGACAGTAGCCTACGAGCAGTACTTC. The chain carries TRBV30 and TRBJ2-7; TRBD1 matches 7 bases. CDR3 length: 14 amino acids. J lost 2 bases, V lost 1 base, and 5 bases had no gene match. Germline CDR1 is GTSNPN and CDR2 is SVGIG (reference sequence).

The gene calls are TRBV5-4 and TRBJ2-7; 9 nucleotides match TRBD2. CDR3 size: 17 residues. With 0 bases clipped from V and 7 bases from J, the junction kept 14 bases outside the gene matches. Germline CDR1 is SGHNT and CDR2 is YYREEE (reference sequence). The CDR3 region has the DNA TGTGCCAGCAGCTTGGGCGGACTAGCGAGAGATGGGGGGGAGCAGTACTTC. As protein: CASSLGGLARDGGEQYF.

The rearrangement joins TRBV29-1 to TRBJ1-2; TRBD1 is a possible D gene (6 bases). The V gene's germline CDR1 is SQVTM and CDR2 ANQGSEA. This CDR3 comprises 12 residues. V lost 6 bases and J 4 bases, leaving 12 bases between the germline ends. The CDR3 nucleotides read TGCAGCGTCGCCGGACAGTCCTATGGCTACACCTTC. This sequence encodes CSVAGQSYGYTF.

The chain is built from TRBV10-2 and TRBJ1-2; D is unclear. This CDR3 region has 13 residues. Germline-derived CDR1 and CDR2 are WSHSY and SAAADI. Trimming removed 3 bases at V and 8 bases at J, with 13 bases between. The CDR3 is CASSETETGGYTF. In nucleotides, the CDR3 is TGCGCCAGCAGTGAAACGGAAACGGGGGGCTACACCTTC.

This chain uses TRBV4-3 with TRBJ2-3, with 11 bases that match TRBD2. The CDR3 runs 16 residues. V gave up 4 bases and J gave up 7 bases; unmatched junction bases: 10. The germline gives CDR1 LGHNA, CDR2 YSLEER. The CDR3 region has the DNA TGCGCCAGCAGCCCGCGGTCTAGCGGGAGGTTGTATACGCAGTATTTT. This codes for CASSPRSSGRLYTQYF.